A selection of T cell receptor beta chains follows, all from one sample in a study of T-cell reconstitution after alpha-beta-depleted transplantation in children. TCRdb fed the PCR reads into MiXCR, producing one record per CDR3 protein. The sample carries about 900,000 distinct CDR3 sequences, roughly 29% recorded once. The source material was PBMCs, mostly from graft donor cells, sampled 360 days after TCRalphabeta/CD19-depleted stem cell transplant. The receptor set was obtained from a boy under two years old who had a stem cell transplant for SCID, so the T cells may come from the graft donor. Each CDR3 is given with its conserved first and last residue. The D gene is left open where the match is weak. Clone size is shown for a subset of rows, as once, few, many or a class of expanded clone.

TRBV7-2,TRBD2,few,TRBJ2-4,CASSLALNSGGDFYIQYF,TGTGCCAGCAGCTTAGCCCTAAATAGCGGGGGAGATTTTTACATTCAGTACTTC
TRBV29-1,.,.,TRBJ1-2,CSVEYLQGRYGYTF,TGCAGCGTTGAATATCTCCAGGGAAGGTATGGCTACACCTTC
TRBV20-1,.,.,TRBJ2-7,CSARVRTYEQYF,TGCAGTGCTAGAGTCCGGACCTACGAGCAGTACTTC
TRBV13,.,.,TRBJ2-3,CASSPRPLGPEGTDTQYF,TGTGCCAGCAGCCCGCGTCCCCTGGGACCGGAGGGCACAGATACGCAGTATTTT
TRBV20-1,.,.,TRBJ2-4,CSATLLGSSKNIQYF,TGCAGTGCTACCCTGCTTGGCAGCTCAAAAAACATTCAGTACTTC
TRBV28,TRBD2,.,TRBJ2-3,CASSSGLAGREDTQYF,TGTGCCAGCAGTTCGGGACTAGCGGGGAGGGAAGATACGCAGTATTTT
TRBV5-1,TRBD1,.,TRBJ2-1,CASSLWGQGHYEQFF,TGCGCCAGCAGCTTGTGGGGACAGGGGCACTATGAGCAGTTCTTC
TRBV4-3,.,.,TRBJ2-5,CASSQEGYSETQYF,TGCGCCAGCAGCCAAGAGGGCTACTCAGAGACCCAGTACTTC
TRBV4-1,.,few,TRBJ2-1,CASSQVWDEQFF,TGCGCCAGCAGCCAAGTTTGGGATGAGCAGTTCTTC
TRBV20-1,.,few,TRBJ2-7,CSATPDSEQYF,TGCAGTGCTACCCCTGACAGCGAGCAGTACTTC
TRBV10-3,.,.,TRBJ2-5,CAISVGQETQYF,TGTGCCATCAGTGTGGGCCAGGAGACCCAGTACTTC
TRBV15,.,few,TRBJ1-2,CATSRDNFRQSYGYTF,TGTGCCACCAGCAGAGATAACTTCCGCCAGTCCTATGGCTACACCTTC
TRBV5-1,TRBD2,.,TRBJ2-2,CASSFAAGGHTGELFF,TGCGCCAGCAGCTTTGCAGCGGGGGGCCACACCGGGGAGCTGTTTTTT
TRBV4-3,.,.,TRBJ2-3,CASSRVNTQYF,TGCGCCAGCAGCCGTGTGAATACGCAGTATTTT
TRBV15,.,few,TRBJ2-7,CATSRPPGQQYF,TGTGCCACCAGCAGGCCACCGGGACAGCAGTACTTC
TRBV28,TRBD2,.,TRBJ2-1,CASSQRGPPYNEQFF,TGTGCCAGCAGCCAGCGGGGGCCCCCCTACAATGAGCAGTTCTTC
TRBV5-5,.,.,TRBJ2-4,CASSSGAGAKNIQYF,TGTGCCAGCAGCTCCGGGGCCGGAGCCAAAAACATTCAGTACTTC
TRBV20-1,TRBD1,.,TRBJ2-7,CSARFRDSLYEQYF,TGCAGTGCTAGATTTAGGGACAGCCTCTACGAGCAGTACTTC
TRBV11-1,.,.,TRBJ2-3,CASSLRTLDGVTDTQYF,TGTGCCAGCAGCTTACGGACACTCGACGGCGTCACAGATACGCAGTATTTT
TRBV12-3/TRBV12-4,TRBD1,.,TRBJ1-1,CASSSRSARGTEAFF,TGTGCCAGCAGTTCCCGCTCGGCCAGGGGGACTGAAGCTTTCTTT
TRBV5-6,TRBD1,.,TRBJ2-7,CASSPTGVRIYEQYF,TGTGCCAGCAGCCCTACAGGGGTCCGAATATACGAGCAGTACTTC
TRBV5-1,.,few,TRBJ1-3,CASTTLPGNTIYF,TGCGCCAGCACAACACTTCCTGGAAACACCATATATTTT
TRBV12-3/TRBV12-4,.,.,TRBJ1-5,CASSRNRAGQPQHF,TGTGCCAGCAGCCGAAACAGGGCGGGTCAGCCCCAGCATTTT
TRBV20-1,.,few,TRBJ1-2,CSARAHVGVYYGYTF,TGCAGTGCTAGAGCCCACGTGGGGGTGTACTATGGCTACACCTTC
TRBV5-1,.,.,TRBJ2-2,CASSLVTESGELFF,TGCGCCAGCAGCTTGGTAACAGAATCCGGGGAGCTGTTTTTT
TRBV20-1,.,few,TRBJ2-3,CSATQYPDTQYF,TGCAGTGCTACCCAATACCCAGATACGCAGTATTTT
TRBV12-3/TRBV12-4,TRBD2,.,TRBJ2-7,CASSLSGGGVSSYEQYF,TGTGCCAGCAGTTTATCTGGCGGGGGGGTCAGCTCCTACGAGCAGTACTTC
TRBV12-3/TRBV12-4,TRBD2,few,TRBJ2-1,CASSPVAGGLNEQFF,TGTGCCAGCAGTCCCGTAGCGGGGGGGCTAAATGAGCAGTTCTTC
TRBV12-3/TRBV12-4,TRBD1,.,TRBJ1-2,CASSLGQVAEGYTF,TGTGCCAGCAGTCTGGGACAGGTGGCGGAGGGCTACACCTTC
TRBV10-3,.,.,TRBJ2-5,CASDRRGETQYF,TGTGCTAGTGACCGGAGGGGAGAGACCCAGTACTTC
TRBV12-3/TRBV12-4,TRBD1,many,TRBJ1-6,CASSSDRAYNSPLHF,TGTGCCAGCAGTTCAGACAGGGCTTATAATTCACCCCTCCACTTT
TRBV3-1,TRBD2,.,TRBJ2-7,CASSTGLAIYEQYF,TGTGCCAGCAGCACGGGACTAGCCATCTACGAGCAGTACTTC
TRBV15,.,.,TRBJ2-4,CATSRRRDTAKNIQYF,TGTGCCACCAGCAGGCGCCGGGACACAGCCAAAAACATTCAGTACTTC
TRBV18,TRBD2,.,TRBJ2-1,CASSPSKRGPRLDEQFF,TGTGCCAGCTCACCAAGCAAGCGGGGGCCCCGATTGGATGAGCAGTTCTTC